A single sample is the source of the 20 T cell receptor beta chains below, sequenced in a study of cytotoxic CD8 clonotypes in ibrutinib-treated CLL. Sequencing used immunoSEQ multiplex PCR; TCRdb keeps in-frame clones, though not all of them. The table records some 290,000 clones, about 80% of them present only once. Sequences were derived from PBMCs, sampled before ibrutinib treatment. Source of these receptors: a human donor with chronic lymphocytic leukemia.

The chain combines TRBV6-6 with TRBJ2-5; weak D call: TRBD1 (6 bases). The CDR3 sequence is 14 residues long. V was shortened by 2 bases and J by 4 bases, with 11 bases between the two germline ends. The germline V gene encodes CDR1 MNHNY and CDR2 SVGAGI (reference sequence). DNA of the CDR3: TGTGCCAGCAGTTACCGGCAGGGGACAGAGACCCAGTACTTC. Residues: CASSYRQGTETQYF.

J is TRBJ2-3 and V is TRBV7-2; 10 nucleotides agree with TRBD1. The CDR3 spans 17 residues. Germline V gene lookup returns CDR1 SGHTA and CDR2 FQGNSA. The J segment lost 4 bases and the V segment lost 1 base, leaving 8 bases of the junction unmatched. CDR3 bases: TGTGCCAGCAGCTTAGTTAGTGGGACAGGGGAAGCAGATACGCAGTATTTT. Protein product: CASSLVSGTGEADTQYF.

The chain links TRBV6-5 to TRBJ2-6; a weak D match, TRBD2 (7 bases). Deletions cut 3 bases from V and 2 bases from J, with 11 bases between. The CDR3 runs to 16 residues. Per germline, CDR1 MNHEY and CDR2 SVGAGI. In DNA, the CDR3 is TGTGCCAGCAGTTATGGGGGGGGCCCTGGGGCCAACGTCCTGACTTTC. Translation: CASSYGGGPGANVLTF.

CDR3 nucleotides: TGTGCCAGCAGCGGGCCCCGCCTAGGGTCCGTCCAAGAGACCCAGTACTTC. This gives the protein CASSGPRLGSVQETQYF. This sequence joins TRBV9 and TRBJ2-5; D unclear. The CDR3 runs 17 residues. Trimming took 3 bases from V and 1 from J, leaving 19 bases between them. From germline, CDR1 is SGDLS and CDR2 YYNGEE.

The chain recombines TRBV6-1 with TRBJ2-7, with 7 bases identical to TRBD1. V shed 4 bases and J 2 bases; nucleotides not matched to a gene: 5. The germline CDR1 and CDR2 sequences are MNHNS and SASEGT. The CDR3 sequence is 14 residues long. In DNA form, the CDR3 reads TGTGCCAGCAGTGGTTTACAGGGGCCCTACGAGCAGTACTTC. Its translation: CASSGLQGPYEQYF.

This clone appeared once. This chain joins TRBV6-7 and TRBJ2-1; D is possibly TRBD2 (6 bases). TRBV6-7 is recorded as an ORF, its role being uncertain. This CDR3 region has 16 residues. V lost 10 bases and J lost 9, with 28 bases in between. The CDR3 region has the DNA TGTGCCACCGGAGGCGAGCGGGCTTTTAGATACGGTGAGCAGTTCTTC. It codes for CATGGERAFRYGEQFF.

This sequence joins TRBV27 and TRBJ2-2; 10 nucleotides match TRBD2. The ends lost 2 bases at V and 6 bases at J; junction bases unmatched: 6. This CDR3 is built from 16 residues. CDR1 and CDR2 from the germline V gene are MNHEY and SMNVEV (reference sequence). Here the CDR3 reads CASSLTLAGLSGELFF. CDR3 DNA: TGTGCCAGCAGTTTAACACTAGCGGGATTGTCCGGGGAGCTGTTTTTT.

This sequence joins TRBV19 and TRBJ2-5; 9 nucleotides line up with TRBD2. The junction had 2 bases not matched to a gene; V was cut back by 0 bases and J by 9 bases. The CDR3 totals 13 residues. The germline V gene encodes CDR1 LNHDA and CDR2 SQIVND (reference sequence). The CDR3 reads CASSIDAGGPQYF. DNA for the CDR3: TGTGCCAGTAGTATAGATGCGGGAGGGCCCCAGTACTTC.

V usage is TRBV19 and J usage is TRBJ1-5; D not resolved. The germline V gene has CDR1 LNHDA and CDR2 SQIVND (reference sequence). Trimming removed 6 bases at V and 1 base at J, with 16 bases between. The length of the CDR3 is 16 residues. The CDR3 DNA reads TGTGCCAGTAGGATAAAACCAACCGTCAGCAATCAGCCCCAGCATTTT. It yields the protein CASRIKPTVSNQPQHF.

J is TRBJ2-2 and V is TRBV27, with TRBD1 identical over 12 bases. CDR3 size: 20 residues. The V gene end was trimmed by 2 bases and the J gene end by 3 bases; junction bases not matched to a gene: 13. Germline lookup yields CDR1 MNHEY and CDR2 SMNVEV (reference sequence). CDR3 protein: CASSLRGTGGAQSDTGELFF. The CDR3, as DNA: TGTGCCAGCAGTTTACGGGGGACAGGGGGCGCCCAGTCGGACACCGGGGAGCTGTTTTTT.

The CDR3 DNA reads as TGCGCCAGCAGCCAAGATTTCTTCCGAACAGCTGAAGCTTTCTTT. It specifies CASSQDFFRTAEAFF. V gene TRBV4-3 combines with J gene TRBJ1-1, with D hard to call. Trimming left V 0 bases short and J 6 bases short, with 14 bases between. The germline CDR1 and CDR2 sequences are LGHNA and YSLEER. The CDR3 runs 15 residues.

The chain uses TRBV4-3 and TRBJ1-2; 7 bases fit TRBD1. The germline V gene encodes CDR1 LGHNA and CDR2 YSLEER. J gave up 2 bases and V 4 bases, and 13 bases lay outside the gene matches. This CDR3 is built from 17 residues. The CDR3 DNA sequence: TGCGCCAGCAGCCCCACGGCAGGGGGTTTTAACAACTATGGCTACACCTTC. Amino acid sequence: CASSPTAGGFNNYGYTF.

The chain links TRBV5-5 to TRBJ1-2, with no clear D. V dropped 0 bases and J dropped 3 bases, with 9 bases sitting between them. The CDR3 contains 14 residues. The V gene's germline CDR1 is SGHKS and CDR2 YYEKEE (reference sequence). Here the CDR3 reads CASSLAAGDYGYTF. As DNA, the CDR3 is TGTGCCAGCAGCTTGGCGGCAGGAGACTATGGCTACACCTTC.

The chain is built from TRBV9 and TRBJ2-5; the D gene could be TRBD1 or TRBD2 (6 bases each). The CDR3 spans 17 residues. Per germline, CDR1 SGDLS and CDR2 YYNGEE. Trimming left V 0 bases short and J 0 bases short, with 15 bases between. The DNA of the CDR3 is TGTGCCAGCAGCGTAGCCGAGACGGGGGCCTACCAAGAGACCCAGTACTTC. Its protein is CASSVAETGAYQETQYF.

The rearrangement joins TRBV7-8 to TRBJ2-3; D unclear. This CDR3 has 10 residues. The V and J ends lost 5 bases and 7 bases respectively, with 4 bases between them. Germline CDR1 is SGHVS and CDR2 is FQNEAQ. CDR3 sequence: CASSQHTQYF. The CDR3, as DNA: TGTGCCAGCAGCCAGCATACGCAGTATTTT.

The rearrangement uses TRBV6-6 and TRBJ2-5; a possible D gene is TRBD1 (6 bases). CDR3 length: 15 residues. Germline values: CDR1 MNHNY, CDR2 SVGAGI (reference sequence). Trimming took 3 bases from V and 1 from J, leaving 12 bases between them. The CDR3 region is CASSYSGTRQETQYF. CDR3 nucleotides: TGTGCCAGCAGTTATTCCGGGACACGCCAAGAGACCCAGTACTTC.

In regard to this clone: The same CDR3 can be traced to other DNA sequences in this sample. The CDR3 region is CASSLEYNEQFF. Here the CDR3 DNA reads TGTGCCAGCAGTCTCGAATACAATGAGCAGTTCTTC. The rearrangement uses TRBV28 and TRBJ2-1; D unclear. This CDR3 is built from 12 residues. Germline V gives CDR1 MDHEN, CDR2 SYDVKM. The V end was cut by 5 bases, the J end by 4 bases, with 6 bases between.

This sequence joins TRBV4-1 and TRBJ2-7; either TRBD1 or TRBD2 may fit D (5 bases each). Germline CDR1 and CDR2: MGHRA and YSYEKL. The CDR3 has 17 residues. Trimming took 0 bases from V and 6 from J, leaving 21 bases between them. CDR3 loop: CASSQDPGSGPSGEQYF. CDR3 nucleotide sequence: TGCGCCAGCAGCCAAGATCCGGGGTCGGGACCAAGCGGCGAGCAGTACTTC.

This sequence joins TRBV5-4 and TRBJ2-7, with D tentatively TRBD2 (6 bases). Trimming cost V 0 bases and J 0 bases, with 7 bases left between them. The CDR3 has 14 amino acids. Germline values: CDR1 SGHNT, CDR2 YYREEE (reference sequence). For the CDR3, the DNA is TGTGCCAGCAGCTTGGGGCGGGACTCCTACGAGCAGTACTTC. Its protein product is CASSLGRDSYEQYF.

The chain couples TRBV7-9 to TRBJ2-5; D remains ambiguous. The V end lost 5 bases, the J end lost 1 base, and 8 bases lay between the germline ends. The CDR3 loop spans 13 amino acids. Germline values: CDR1 SEHNR, CDR2 FQNEAQ (reference sequence). DNA for the CDR3: TGTGCCAGCAGCCCGGACGGCCAAGAGACCCAGTACTTC. It is translated as CASSPDGQETQYF.